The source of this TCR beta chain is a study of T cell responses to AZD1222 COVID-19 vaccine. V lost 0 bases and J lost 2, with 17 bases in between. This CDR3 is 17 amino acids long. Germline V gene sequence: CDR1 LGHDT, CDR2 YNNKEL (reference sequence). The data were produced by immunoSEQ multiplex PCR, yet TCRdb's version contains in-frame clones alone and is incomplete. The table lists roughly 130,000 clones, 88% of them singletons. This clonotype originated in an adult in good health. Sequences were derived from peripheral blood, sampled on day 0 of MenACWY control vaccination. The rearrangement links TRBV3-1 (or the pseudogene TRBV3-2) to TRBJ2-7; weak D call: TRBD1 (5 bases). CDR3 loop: CASSQDQGAPTPYEQYF. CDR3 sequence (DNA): TGTGCCAGCAGCCAAGATCAGGGCGCACCGACCCCCTACGAGCAGTACTTC.